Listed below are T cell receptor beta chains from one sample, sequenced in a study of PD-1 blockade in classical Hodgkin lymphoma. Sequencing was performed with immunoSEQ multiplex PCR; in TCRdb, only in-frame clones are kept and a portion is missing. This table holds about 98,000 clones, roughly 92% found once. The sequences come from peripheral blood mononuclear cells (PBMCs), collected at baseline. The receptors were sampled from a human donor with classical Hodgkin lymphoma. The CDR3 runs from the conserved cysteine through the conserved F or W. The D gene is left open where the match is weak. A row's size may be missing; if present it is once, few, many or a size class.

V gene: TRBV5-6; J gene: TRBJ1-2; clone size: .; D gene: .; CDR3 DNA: TGTGCCAGCAGCTTAAACGGCAGGGATCGCTATGGCTACACCTTC; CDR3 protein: CASSLNGRDRYGYTF
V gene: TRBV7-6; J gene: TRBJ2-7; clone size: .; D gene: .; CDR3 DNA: TGTGCCAGCAGCTTAGATAGGGGGAGCTACGAGCAGTACTTC; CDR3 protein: CASSLDRGSYEQYF
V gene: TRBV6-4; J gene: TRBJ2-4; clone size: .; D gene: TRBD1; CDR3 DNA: TGTGCCAGCAGTGAACAGGGGGGAAACATTCAGTACTTC; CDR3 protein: CASSEQGGNIQYF
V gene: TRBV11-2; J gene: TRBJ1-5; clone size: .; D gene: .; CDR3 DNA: TGTGCCAGCAGCTTCCCGCCGGGGACCCCTCAGCCCCAGCATTTT; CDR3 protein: CASSFPPGTPQPQHF
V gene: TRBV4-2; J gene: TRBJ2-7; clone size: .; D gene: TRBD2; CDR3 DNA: TGTGCCACCCTAGCGGGAGGTCGTTACGAGCAGTACTTC; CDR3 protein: CATLAGGRYEQYF
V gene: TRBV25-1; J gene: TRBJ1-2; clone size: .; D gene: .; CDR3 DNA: TGTGCCAGCAGTGAACCGACGGGGAGGCACTATGGCTACACCTTC; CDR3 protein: CASSEPTGRHYGYTF
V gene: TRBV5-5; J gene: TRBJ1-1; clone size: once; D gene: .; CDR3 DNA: TGTGCCAGCAGATCATGGGGAGTAGCTGAAGCTTTCTTT; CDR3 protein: CASRSWGVAEAFF
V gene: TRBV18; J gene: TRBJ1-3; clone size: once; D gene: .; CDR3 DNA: TGTGCCAGCTCACCACAAATCTTTCGGGATTTGACTGGAAACACCATATATTTT; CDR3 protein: CASSPQIFRDLTGNTIYF
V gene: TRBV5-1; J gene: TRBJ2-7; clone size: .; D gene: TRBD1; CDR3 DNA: TGCGCCAGCAGCGGGCCCACTACGGGACAGGGGACCTACGAGCAGTACTTC; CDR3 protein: CASSGPTTGQGTYEQYF
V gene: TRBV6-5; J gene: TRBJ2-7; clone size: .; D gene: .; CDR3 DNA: TGTGCCAGCAGCCCCCTTGGGTACGAGCAGTACTTC; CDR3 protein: CASSPLGYEQYF
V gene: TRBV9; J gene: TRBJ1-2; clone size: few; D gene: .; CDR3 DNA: TGTGCCAGCAGCGTAGACGGGGGGAACTATGGCTACACCTTC; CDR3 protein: CASSVDGGNYGYTF
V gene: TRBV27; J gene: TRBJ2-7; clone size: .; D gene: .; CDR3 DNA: TGTGCCAGCAGTTTATCGGGGGCAGGGGCCCGGGGCGAGCAGTACTTC; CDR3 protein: CASSLSGAGARGEQYF
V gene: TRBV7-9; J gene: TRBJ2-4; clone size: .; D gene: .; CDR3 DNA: TGTGCCAGCAGCTTAGCTTACGGAGCCAAAAACATTCAGTACTTC; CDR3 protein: CASSLAYGAKNIQYF
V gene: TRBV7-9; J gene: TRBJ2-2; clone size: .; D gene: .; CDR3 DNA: TGTGCCAGCACCGAGGCCCAGGGAGGTAACACCGGGGAGCTGTTTTTT; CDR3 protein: CASTEAQGGNTGELFF
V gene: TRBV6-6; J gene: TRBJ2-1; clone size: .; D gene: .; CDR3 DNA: TGTGCCAGCAGTTCGGACGGGCCCAATGAGCAGTTCTTC; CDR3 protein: CASSSDGPNEQFF
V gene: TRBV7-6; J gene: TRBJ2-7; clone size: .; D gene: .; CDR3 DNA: TGTGCCAGCAGCCCCGAACTAGCTGATGAGCAGTACTTC; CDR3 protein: CASSPELADEQYF
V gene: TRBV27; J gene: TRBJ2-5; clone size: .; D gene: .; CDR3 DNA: TGTGCCAGCAGTTGGGGGGGCGGGGAGACCCAGTACTTC; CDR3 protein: CASSWGGGETQYF
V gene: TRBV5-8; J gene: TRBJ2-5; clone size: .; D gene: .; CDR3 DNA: TGTGCCAGCAGCTTGGATCGGGGTCCGGAGACCCAGTACTTC; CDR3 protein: CASSLDRGPETQYF
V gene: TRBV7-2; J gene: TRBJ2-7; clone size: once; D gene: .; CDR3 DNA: TGTGCCAGCAGCCCCAGGACAGTGGGGTACGAGCAGTACTTC; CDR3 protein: CASSPRTVGYEQYF
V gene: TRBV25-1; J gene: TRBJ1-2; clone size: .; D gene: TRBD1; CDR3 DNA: TGTGCCAGCAGTGAATTCGGGGAGGGGGCATATGGCTACACCTTC; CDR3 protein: CASSEFGEGAYGYTF
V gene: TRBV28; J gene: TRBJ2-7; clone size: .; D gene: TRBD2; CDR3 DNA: TGTGCCAGCAGTCGATCGGCACCCTTCGGCAGGACTAGCGACTACGAGCAGTACTTC; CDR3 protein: CASSRSAPFGRTSDYEQYF
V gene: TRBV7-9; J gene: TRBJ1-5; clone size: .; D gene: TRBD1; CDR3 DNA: TGTGCCAGCAGCCAGGGGGCAGGGTCTGTTCAGCCCCAGCATTTT; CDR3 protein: CASSQGAGSVQPQHF
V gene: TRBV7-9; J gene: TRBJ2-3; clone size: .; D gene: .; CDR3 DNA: TGTGCCAGCAGCTTAGCGGGGCAGGATACGCAGTATTTT; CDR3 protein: CASSLAGQDTQYF
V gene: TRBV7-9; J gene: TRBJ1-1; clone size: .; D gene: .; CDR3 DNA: TGTGCCAGCAGCCAAAAAAGGGGTGTGAGGAACACTGAAGCTTTCTTT; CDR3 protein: CASSQKRGVRNTEAFF
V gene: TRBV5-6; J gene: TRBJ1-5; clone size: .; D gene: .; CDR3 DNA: TGTGCCAGCAGCGCGCGCGGAGTACACATTCAGCCCCAGCATTTT; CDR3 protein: CASSARGVHIQPQHF
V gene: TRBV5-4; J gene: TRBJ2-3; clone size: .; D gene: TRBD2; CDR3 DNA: TGTGCCAGCAGCGTACCTGGGACTATCAACACAGATACGCAGTATTTT; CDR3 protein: CASSVPGTINTDTQYF
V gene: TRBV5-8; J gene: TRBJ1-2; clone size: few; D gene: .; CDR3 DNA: TGTGCCAGCAGCCACTTATCCGGCACCTATGGCTACACCTTC; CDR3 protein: CASSHLSGTYGYTF
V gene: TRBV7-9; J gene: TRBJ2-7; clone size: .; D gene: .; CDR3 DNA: TGTGCCAGCAGCTTAGCGCGGCGCGCCTCCTACGAGCAGTACTTC; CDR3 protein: CASSLARRASYEQYF
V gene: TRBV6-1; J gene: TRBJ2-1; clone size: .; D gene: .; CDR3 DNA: TGTGCCAGCAGTGACACCGGCCAGGGGAGTTATGAGCAGTTCTTC; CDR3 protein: CASSDTGQGSYEQFF
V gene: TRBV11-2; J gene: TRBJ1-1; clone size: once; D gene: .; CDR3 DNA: TGTGCCAGCAGCTTCGACATGAACACTGAAGCTTTCTTT; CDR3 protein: CASSFDMNTEAFF
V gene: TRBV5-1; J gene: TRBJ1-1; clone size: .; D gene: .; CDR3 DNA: TGCGCCAGCAGCTTTTCGGGGGAAACTGAAGCTTTCTTT; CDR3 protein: CASSFSGETEAFF
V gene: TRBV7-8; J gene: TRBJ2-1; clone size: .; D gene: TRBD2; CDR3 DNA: TGTGCCAGCAGCTCCCCTAGCGGGATCACCTACAATGAGCAGTTCTTC; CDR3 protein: CASSSPSGITYNEQFF
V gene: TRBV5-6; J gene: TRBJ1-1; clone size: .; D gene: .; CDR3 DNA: TGTGCCAGCAGCTTTTTGGGGCGGGAGAACACTGAAGCTTTCTTT; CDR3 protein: CASSFLGRENTEAFF
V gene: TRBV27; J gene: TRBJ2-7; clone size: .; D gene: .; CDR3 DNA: TGTGCCAGCAGTTCACCCCGGAGCTCCTACGAGCAGTACTTC; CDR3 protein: CASSSPRSSYEQYF
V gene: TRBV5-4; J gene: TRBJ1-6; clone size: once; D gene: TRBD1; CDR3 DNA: TGTGCCAGCAGCTTGGCCGGGGGACAGGGCGGATCACCCCTCCACTTT; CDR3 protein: CASSLAGGQGGSPLHF
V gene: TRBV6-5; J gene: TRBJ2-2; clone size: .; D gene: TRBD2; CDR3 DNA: TGTGCCAGCAGTTCCGGACTAGCGGGAGCTACCGGGGAGCTGTTTTTT; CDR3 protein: CASSSGLAGATGELFF
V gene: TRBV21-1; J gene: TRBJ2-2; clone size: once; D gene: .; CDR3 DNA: TGTGCCAGCAGCAAAAATCGACTCCAGCGGGGTACCGGGGAGCTGTTTTTT; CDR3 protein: CASSKNRLQRGTGELFF
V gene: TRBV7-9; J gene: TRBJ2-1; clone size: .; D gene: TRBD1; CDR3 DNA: TGTGCCAGCAGCTGGCCGGGACAGCGGCAGTTCTTC; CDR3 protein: CASSWPGQRQFF
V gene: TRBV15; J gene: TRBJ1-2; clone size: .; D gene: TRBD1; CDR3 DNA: TGTGCCACCAGCAGAGATCTCTTTTCGGGACAGGGGGCGCTCTATGGCTACACCTTC; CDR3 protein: CATSRDLFSGQGALYGYTF
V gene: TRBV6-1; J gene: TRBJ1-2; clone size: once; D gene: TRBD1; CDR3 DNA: TGTGCCAGCAGTGAAGCATGGACAGGGCAAGGCTACACCTTC; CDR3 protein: CASSEAWTGQGYTF
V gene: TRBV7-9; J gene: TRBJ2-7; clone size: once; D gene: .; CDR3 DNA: TGTGCCAGCAGCTTAGCGGACCCGTCGGGCGGGCAGTACTTC; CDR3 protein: CASSLADPSGGQYF
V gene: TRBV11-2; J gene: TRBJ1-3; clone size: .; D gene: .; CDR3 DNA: TGTGCCAGCAGTACAACTAACTCGGGCCCGGGTCCTGGAAACACCATATATTTT; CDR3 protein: CASSTTNSGPGPGNTIYF
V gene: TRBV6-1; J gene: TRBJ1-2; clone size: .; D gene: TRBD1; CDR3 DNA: TGTGCCAGCAGTGAGCGGGGGGACAGCTTTAACTATGGCTACACCTTC; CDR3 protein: CASSERGDSFNYGYTF
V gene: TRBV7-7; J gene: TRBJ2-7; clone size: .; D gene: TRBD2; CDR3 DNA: TGTGCTAGCAGCCCTAGGGAGGGGTCCTACGAGCAGTACTTC; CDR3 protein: CASSPREGSYEQYF
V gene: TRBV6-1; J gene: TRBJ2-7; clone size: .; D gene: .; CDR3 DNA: TGTGCCAGCAGTGAAGTGGACCTCTCCGAGCAGTACTTC; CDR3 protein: CASSEVDLSEQYF
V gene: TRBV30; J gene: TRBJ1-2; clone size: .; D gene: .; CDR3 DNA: TGTGCCTGGAGTGTACAGGCGGAATCTCTCGGCGGCTACACCTTC; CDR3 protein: CAWSVQAESLGGYTF
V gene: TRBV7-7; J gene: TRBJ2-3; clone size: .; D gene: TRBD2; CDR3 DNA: TGTGCTAGCAGCCTCACCGGGGGGGCAGATACGCAGTATTTT; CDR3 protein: CASSLTGGADTQYF
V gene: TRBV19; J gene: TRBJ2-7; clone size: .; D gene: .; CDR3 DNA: TGTGCCAGTATGGGGGGCCCCTACGAGCAGTACTTC; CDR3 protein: CASMGGPYEQYF
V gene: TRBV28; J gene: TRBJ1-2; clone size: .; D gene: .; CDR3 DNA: TGTGCCAGCACCATCATAGCAAAACAGAGTATCTATGGCTACACCTTC; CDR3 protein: CASTIIAKQSIYGYTF
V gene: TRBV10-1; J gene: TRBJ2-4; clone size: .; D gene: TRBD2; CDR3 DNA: TGCGCCAGCAGTGGCCCGCGGGAGGGAGCCAAAAACATTCAGTACTTC; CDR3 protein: CASSGPREGAKNIQYF
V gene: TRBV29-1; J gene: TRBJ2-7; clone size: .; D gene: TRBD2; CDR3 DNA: TGCAGCGTTGCGCTAGCGGGAGATGGTGTCTACGAGCAGTACTTC; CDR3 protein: CSVALAGDGVYEQYF
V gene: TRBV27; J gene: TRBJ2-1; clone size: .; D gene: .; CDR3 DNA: TGTGCCAGCAGTTTATCGCGGTTTGGGAATGAGCAGTTCTTC; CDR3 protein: CASSLSRFGNEQFF
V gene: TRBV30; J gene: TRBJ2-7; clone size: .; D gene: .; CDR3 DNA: TGTGCCTGGAGCCCCTTCCCAGGTGTGATCTACGAGCAGTACTTC; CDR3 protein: CAWSPFPGVIYEQYF
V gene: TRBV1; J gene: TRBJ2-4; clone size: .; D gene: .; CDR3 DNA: TGCACCAGCAGCCCGGACTCCTTCCCTGGGGGCCCCAAAAACATTCAGTACTTC; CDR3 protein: CTSSPDSFPGGPKNIQYF
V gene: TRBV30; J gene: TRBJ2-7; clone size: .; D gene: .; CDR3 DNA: TGTGCCTGGACTAAGAGGGGACTGTCTACAAGACTCTTCTACGAGCAGTACTTC; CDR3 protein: CAWTKRGLSTRLFYEQYF
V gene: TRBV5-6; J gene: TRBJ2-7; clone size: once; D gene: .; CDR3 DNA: TGTGCCAGCAGCTTGGTCCACTACGAGCAGTACTTC; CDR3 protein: CASSLVHYEQYF
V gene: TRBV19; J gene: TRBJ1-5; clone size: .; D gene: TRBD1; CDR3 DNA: TGTGCCAGTAGTTGGGACAGGGGCCCTCTTCAGCCCCAGCATTTT; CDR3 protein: CASSWDRGPLQPQHF
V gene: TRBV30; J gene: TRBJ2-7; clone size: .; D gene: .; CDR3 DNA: TGTGCCTGGAGTGTTGTGGGACAGCAGTACTTC; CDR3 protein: CAWSVVGQQYF
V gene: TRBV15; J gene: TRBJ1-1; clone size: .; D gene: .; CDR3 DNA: TGTGCCACCAGCAGAGTTACTGAAGCTTTCTTT; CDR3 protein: CATSRVTEAFF